This T cell receptor (beta chain) was sequenced in a study of blood T cells in healthy people across ages. Trimming at V came to 6 bases and at J to 1 base, leaving 6 bases not matched to a gene. This CDR3 is 14 amino acids long. Germline lookup yields CDR1 SEHNR and CDR2 FQNEAQ (reference sequence). Through a sample-barcoded 5' primer and a J-beta primer mix, a second PCR was run for roughly 7 to 11 cycles. TCRdb reanalysed the 5' RACE reads using MiXCR and keeps one entry per CDR3 protein. The sample holds hundreds of thousands of distinct CDR3 sequences, about 51% seen once. Sequencing was performed on blood. This sequence joins TRBV7-9 and TRBJ2-7; TRBD1 agrees at 7 bases. The receptor's source is a woman aged 80 or over in good health. CDR3 sequence reads: CASRTTGQSYEQYF. In DNA form, the CDR3 reads TGTGCCAGCAGAACGACGGGACAGTCCTACGAGCAGTACTTC.